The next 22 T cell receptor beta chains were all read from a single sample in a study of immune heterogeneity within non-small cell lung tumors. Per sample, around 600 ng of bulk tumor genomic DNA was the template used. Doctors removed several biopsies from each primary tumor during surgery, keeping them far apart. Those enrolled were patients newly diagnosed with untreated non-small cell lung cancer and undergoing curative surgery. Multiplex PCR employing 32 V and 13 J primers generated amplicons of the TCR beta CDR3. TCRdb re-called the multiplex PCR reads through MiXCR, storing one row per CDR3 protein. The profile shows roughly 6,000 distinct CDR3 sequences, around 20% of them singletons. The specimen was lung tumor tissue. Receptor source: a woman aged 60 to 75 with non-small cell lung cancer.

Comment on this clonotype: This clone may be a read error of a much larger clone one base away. The CDR3 DNA sequence: TGTGGCAGCAGTTTAGAAATTGAGCAGTTCTTC. This codes for CGSSLEIEQFF. The rearrangement links TRBV28 to TRBJ2-1; D is unclear. The CDR3 is 11 amino acids. Germline CDR1 reads MDHEN; CDR2 reads SYDVKM.

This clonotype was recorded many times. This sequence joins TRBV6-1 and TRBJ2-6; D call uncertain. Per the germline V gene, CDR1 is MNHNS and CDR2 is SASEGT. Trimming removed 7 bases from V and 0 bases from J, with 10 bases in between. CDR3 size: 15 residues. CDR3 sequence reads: CASTQKVSGANVLTF. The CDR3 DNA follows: TGTGCCAGCACCCAAAAGGTCTCTGGGGCCAACGTCCTGACTTTC.

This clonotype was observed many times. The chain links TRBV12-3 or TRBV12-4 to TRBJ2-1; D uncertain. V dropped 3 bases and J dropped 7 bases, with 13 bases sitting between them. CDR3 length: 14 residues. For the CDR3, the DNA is TGTGCCAGCAGTTTTTCGGCTAGGTCTAATGAGCAGTTCTTC. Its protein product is CASSFSARSNEQFF.

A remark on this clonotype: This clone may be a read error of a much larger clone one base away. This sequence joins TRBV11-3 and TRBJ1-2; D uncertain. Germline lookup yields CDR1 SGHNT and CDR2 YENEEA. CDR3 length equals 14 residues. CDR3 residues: CARSLPGDSYGYTF. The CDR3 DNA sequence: TGTGCCAGGAGCTTACCAGGAGATTCCTATGGCTACACCTTC.

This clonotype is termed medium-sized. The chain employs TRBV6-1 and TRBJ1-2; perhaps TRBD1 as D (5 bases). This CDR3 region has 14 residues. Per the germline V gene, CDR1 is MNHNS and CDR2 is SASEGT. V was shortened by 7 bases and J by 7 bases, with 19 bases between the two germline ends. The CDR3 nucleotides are TGTGCCAGCAACCGGGACCGGGCAATTGGTGGCTACACCTTC. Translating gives CASNRDRAIGGYTF.

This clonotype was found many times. CDR3 in DNA: TGTGCCAGCAGCGAGCGGGAGGGAGAGATCTACGAGCAGTACTTC. Amino acid sequence: CASSEREGEIYEQYF. The rearrangement links TRBV5-4 to TRBJ2-7, with 10 bases aligning to TRBD2. Trimming took 4 bases from V and 3 from J; bases not matched to a gene: 7. The CDR3 has 15 amino acids. Per the germline V gene, CDR1 is SGHNT and CDR2 is YYREEE (reference sequence).

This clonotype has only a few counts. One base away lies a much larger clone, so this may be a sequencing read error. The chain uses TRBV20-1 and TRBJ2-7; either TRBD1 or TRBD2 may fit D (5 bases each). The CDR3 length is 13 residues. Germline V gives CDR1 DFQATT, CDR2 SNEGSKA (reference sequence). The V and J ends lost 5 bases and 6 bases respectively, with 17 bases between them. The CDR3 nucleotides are TGCAGTGCTTCACCGGGACCCCGCTGCGAGCAGTACTTC. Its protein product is CSASPGPRCEQYF.

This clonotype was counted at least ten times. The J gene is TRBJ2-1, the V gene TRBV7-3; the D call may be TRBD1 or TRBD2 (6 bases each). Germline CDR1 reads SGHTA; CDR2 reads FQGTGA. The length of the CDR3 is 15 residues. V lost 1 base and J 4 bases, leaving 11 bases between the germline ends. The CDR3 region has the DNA TGTGCCAGCAGCTTAATCCTAGGGGGGTACAATGAGCAGTTCTTC. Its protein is CASSLILGGYNEQFF.

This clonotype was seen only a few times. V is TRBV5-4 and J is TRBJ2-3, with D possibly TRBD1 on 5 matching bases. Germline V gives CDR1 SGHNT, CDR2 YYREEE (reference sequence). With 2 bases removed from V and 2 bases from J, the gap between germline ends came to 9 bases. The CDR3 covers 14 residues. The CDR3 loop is CASSFSRATDTQYF. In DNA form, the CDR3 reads TGTGCCAGCAGCTTTTCCAGGGCCACAGATACGCAGTATTTT.

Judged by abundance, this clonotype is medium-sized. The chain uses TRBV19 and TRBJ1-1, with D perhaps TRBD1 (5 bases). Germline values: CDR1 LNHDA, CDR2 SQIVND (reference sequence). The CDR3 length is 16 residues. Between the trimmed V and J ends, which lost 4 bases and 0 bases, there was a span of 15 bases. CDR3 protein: CASSTGPGRLNTEAFF. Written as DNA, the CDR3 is TGTGCCAGTAGTACCGGTCCGGGACGGCTGAACACTGAAGCTTTCTTT.

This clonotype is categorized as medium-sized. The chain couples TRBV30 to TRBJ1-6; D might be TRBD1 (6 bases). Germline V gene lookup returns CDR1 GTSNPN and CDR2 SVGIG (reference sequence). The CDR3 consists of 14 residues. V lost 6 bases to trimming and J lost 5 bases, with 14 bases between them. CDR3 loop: CACGGRTHNSPLHF. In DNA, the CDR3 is TGTGCCTGTGGGGGCCGTACTCATAATTCACCCCTCCACTTT.

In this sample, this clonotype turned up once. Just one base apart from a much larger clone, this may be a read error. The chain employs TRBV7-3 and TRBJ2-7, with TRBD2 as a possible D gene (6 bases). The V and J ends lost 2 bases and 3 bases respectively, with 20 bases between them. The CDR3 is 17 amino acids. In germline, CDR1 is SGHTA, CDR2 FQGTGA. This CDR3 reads CASSLAPPWRGDYEQYF. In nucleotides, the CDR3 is TGTGCCAGCAGCTTAGCCCCCCCGTGGCGGGGCGACTACGAGCAGTACTTC.

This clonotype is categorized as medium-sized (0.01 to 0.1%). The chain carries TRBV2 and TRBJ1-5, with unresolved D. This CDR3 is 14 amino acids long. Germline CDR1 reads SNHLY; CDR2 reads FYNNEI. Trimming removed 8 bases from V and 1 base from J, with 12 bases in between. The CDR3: CASGEALSNQPQHF. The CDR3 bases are TGTGCCAGCGGGGAAGCGCTGAGCAATCAGCCCCAGCATTTT.

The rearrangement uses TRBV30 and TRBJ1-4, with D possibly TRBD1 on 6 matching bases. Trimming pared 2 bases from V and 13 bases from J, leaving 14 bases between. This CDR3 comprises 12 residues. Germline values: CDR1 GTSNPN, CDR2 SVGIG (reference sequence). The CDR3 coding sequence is TGTGCCTGGAGTACTCAGGGGTTAGGACTGTTTTTT. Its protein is CAWSTQGLGLFF.

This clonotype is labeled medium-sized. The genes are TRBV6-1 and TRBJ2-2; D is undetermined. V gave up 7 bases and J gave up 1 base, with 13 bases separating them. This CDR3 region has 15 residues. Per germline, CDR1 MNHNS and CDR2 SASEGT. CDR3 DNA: TGTGCCAGCACCACCGGCGTATGGAACACCGGGGAGCTGTTTTTT. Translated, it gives CASTTGVWNTGELFF.

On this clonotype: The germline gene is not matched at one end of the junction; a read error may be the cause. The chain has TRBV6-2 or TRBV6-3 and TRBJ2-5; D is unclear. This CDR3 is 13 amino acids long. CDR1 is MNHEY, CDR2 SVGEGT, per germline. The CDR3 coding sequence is TGTGCCAGTAGTTCACCGATGGCAGAGACCCAGTACTTC. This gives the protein CASSSPMAETQYF.

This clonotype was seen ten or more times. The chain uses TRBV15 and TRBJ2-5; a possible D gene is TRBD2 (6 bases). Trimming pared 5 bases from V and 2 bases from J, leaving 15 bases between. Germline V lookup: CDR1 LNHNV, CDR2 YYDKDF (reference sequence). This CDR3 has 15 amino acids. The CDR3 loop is CATSLGAGLQETQYF. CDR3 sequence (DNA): TGTGCCACCAGCCTAGGGGCGGGATTACAAGAGACCCAGTACTTC.

Here the CDR3 reads CASSTTDSYNEQFF. The CDR3, as DNA: TGTGCCAGCTCAACGACAGACTCCTACAATGAGCAGTTCTTC. V gene TRBV18 combines with J gene TRBJ2-1, with a possible D match to TRBD1 (5 bases). CDR3 length equals 14 residues. Between the trimmed V and J ends, which lost 5 bases and 0 bases, there was a span of 8 bases. Germline V gene sequence: CDR1 KGHSH, CDR2 LQKENI.

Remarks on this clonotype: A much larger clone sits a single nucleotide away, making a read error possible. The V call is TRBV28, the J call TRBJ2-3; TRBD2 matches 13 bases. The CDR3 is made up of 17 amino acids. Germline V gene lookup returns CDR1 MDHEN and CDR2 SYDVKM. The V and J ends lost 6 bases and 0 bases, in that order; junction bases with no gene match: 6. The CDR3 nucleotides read TGTGCCAGCAGAACCACGGGACTAGCGGGGAGCACAGATACGCAGTATTTT. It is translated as CASRTTGLAGSTDTQYF.

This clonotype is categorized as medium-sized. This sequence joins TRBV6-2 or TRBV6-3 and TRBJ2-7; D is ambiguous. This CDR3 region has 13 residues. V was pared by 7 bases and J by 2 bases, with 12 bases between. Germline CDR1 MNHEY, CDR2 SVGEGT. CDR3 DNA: TGTGCCAGCACGTCCTTCGGGCCCTACGAGCAGTACTTC. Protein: CASTSFGPYEQYF.

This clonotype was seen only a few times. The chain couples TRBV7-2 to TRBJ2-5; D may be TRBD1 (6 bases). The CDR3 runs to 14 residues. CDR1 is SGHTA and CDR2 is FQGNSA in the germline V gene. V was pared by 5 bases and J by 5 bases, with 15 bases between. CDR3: CASSRQVPRETQYF. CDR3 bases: TGTGCCAGCAGCAGACAGGTGCCTAGGGAGACCCAGTACTTC.

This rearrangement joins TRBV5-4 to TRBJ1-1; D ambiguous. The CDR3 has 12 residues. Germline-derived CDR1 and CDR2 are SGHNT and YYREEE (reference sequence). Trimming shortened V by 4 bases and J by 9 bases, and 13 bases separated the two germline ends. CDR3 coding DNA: TGTGCCAGCAGCACCGACGACCGGCAAGCTTTCTTT. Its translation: CASSTDDRQAFF.